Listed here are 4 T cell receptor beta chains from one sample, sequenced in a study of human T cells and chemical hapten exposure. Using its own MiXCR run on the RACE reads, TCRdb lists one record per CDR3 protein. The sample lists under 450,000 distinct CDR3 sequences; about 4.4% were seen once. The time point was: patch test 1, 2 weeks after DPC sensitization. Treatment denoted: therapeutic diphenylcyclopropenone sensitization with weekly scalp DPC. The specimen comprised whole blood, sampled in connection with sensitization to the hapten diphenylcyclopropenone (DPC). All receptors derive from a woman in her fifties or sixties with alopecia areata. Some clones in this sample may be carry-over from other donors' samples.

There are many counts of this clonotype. The DNA for the CDR3 is TGCAGTGCTAGAGATCCTCTGGGGAACACTGAAGCTTTCTTT. It translates to CSARDPLGNTEAFF. The genes are TRBV20-1 and TRBJ1-1; no firm D call. The CDR3 is 14 amino acids. V gave up 0 bases and J gave up 1 base, with 9 bases separating them. Germline-derived CDR1 and CDR2 are DFQATT and SNEGSKA (reference sequence).

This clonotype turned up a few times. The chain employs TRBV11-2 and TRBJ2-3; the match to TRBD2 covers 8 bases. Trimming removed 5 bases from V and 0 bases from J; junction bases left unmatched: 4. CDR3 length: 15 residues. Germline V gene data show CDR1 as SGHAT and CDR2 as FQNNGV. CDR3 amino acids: CASSPIAGSTDTQYF. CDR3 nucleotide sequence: TGTGCCAGCAGCCCTATAGCGGGGAGCACAGATACGCAGTATTTT. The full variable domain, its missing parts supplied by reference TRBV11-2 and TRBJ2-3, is EAGVAQSPRYKIIEKRQSVAFWCNPISGHATLYWYQQILGQGPKLLIQFQNNGVVDDSQLPKDRFSAERLKGVDSTLKIQPAKLEDSAVYLCASSPIAGSTDTQYFGPGTRLTVL.

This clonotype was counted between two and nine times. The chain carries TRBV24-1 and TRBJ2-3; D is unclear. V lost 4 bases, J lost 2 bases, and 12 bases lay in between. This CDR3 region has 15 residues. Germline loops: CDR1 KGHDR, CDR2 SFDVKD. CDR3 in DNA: TGTGCCACCAGTGAGAAGTCTTCCAACACAGATACGCAGTATTTT. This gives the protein CATSEKSSNTDTQYF.

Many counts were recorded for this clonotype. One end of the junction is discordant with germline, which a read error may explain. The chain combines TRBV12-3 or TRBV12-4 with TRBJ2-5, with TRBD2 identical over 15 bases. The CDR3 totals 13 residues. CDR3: CASGTSGRIKYDF. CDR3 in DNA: TGTGCCAGCGGGACTAGCGGGAGGATAAAGTATGACTTC.